The 16 T cell receptor beta chains listed next were all sequenced from one sample in a study of blood T cells in healthy people across ages. A second PCR of 7 to 11 cycles used a sample-barcoded 5' primer and a J-beta primer mix. TCRdb passed the 5' RACE reads through MiXCR, listing each CDR3 protein once. This repertoire shows about 1 million distinct CDR3 sequences, 40% to 50% found once; its top ten account for over 15%. The sequencing sample was made of blood. These receptors all stem from a woman aged 55-70 years in good health.

This clonotype came up many times. The J gene is TRBJ2-3, the V gene TRBV6-6; D unclear. The CDR3 is 11 amino acids. Deletions cut 4 bases from V and 7 bases from J, with 6 bases between. Germline V gene data show CDR1 as MNHNY and CDR2 as SVGAGI (reference sequence). The CDR3 DNA is TGTGCCAGCAGTTCACCATATACGCAGTATTTT. This encodes CASSSPYTQYF.

This clonotype was picked up a small number of times. This chain joins TRBV7-9 and TRBJ2-5, with 10 positions matching TRBD1. The CDR3 covers 16 residues. The germline V gene encodes CDR1 SEHNR and CDR2 FQNEAQ (reference sequence). The junction had 7 bases not matched to a gene; V was cut back by 2 bases and J by 4 bases. The CDR3 region is CASSLPTGGGGETQYF. The CDR3 DNA reads TGTGCCAGCAGCTTACCGACAGGGGGCGGAGGAGAGACCCAGTACTTC.

The sample holds a few counts of this clonotype. The CDR3 DNA reads as TGCGCCAGCAGCTTGGCCGAAGGACGGATCACAGATACGCAGTATTTT. This sequence encodes CASSLAEGRITDTQYF. The chain recombines TRBV5-1 with TRBJ2-3; D uncertain. This CDR3 is built from 16 residues. Germline assignment: CDR1 SGHRS and CDR2 YFSETQ. Between the trimmed V and J ends, which lost 0 bases and 2 bases, there was a span of 13 bases.

The V call is TRBV24-1, the J call TRBJ2-7, with no clear D. The V gene's germline CDR1 is KGHDR and CDR2 SFDVKD. Trimming shortened V by 5 bases and J by 6 bases, and 16 bases separated the two germline ends. The CDR3 totals 14 residues. As DNA, the CDR3 is TGTGCCACCAGTGTCGGGCCACTTTTTGGCGAGCAGTACTTC. Its translation: CATSVGPLFGEQYF.

The chain employs TRBV20-1 and TRBJ2-7; D is unresolved. The CDR3 is made up of 18 amino acids. The germline CDR1 and CDR2 sequences are DFQATT and SNEGSKA (reference sequence). Trimming removed 1 base at V and 4 bases at J, with 26 bases between. The CDR3 reads CSARARLLGRGNPYEQYF. The CDR3 bases are TGCAGTGCTAGAGCCCGATTACTCGGACGAGGCAATCCTTACGAGCAGTACTTC.

Only one count was recorded for this clonotype. The rearrangement joins TRBV6-1 to TRBJ2-3; weak D call: TRBD1 (6 bases). V gave up 6 bases and J gave up 0 bases, with 19 bases separating them. This CDR3 has 17 amino acids. Germline V gives CDR1 MNHNS, CDR2 SASEGT. CDR3 protein: CASSPIPNRESTDTQYF. CDR3 DNA sequence: TGTGCCAGCAGCCCAATACCGAACAGGGAGAGCACAGATACGCAGTATTTT.

The chain is built from TRBV20-1 and TRBJ2-1; D remains unclear. The CDR3 runs 11 residues. Looked up from germline, CDR1 is DFQATT and CDR2 is SNEGSKA (reference sequence). Trimming left V 1 base short and J 8 bases short, with 6 bases between. For the CDR3, the DNA is TGCAGTGCTAGAGGGCCCCATGAGCAGTTCTTC. Amino acids: CSARGPHEQFF.

DNA for the CDR3: TGTGCCAGCAGTTCCGGGACAGGGCGTGAAAAACTGTTTTTT. It specifies CASSSGTGREKLFF. The chain links TRBV25-1 to TRBJ1-4, with 9 bases fitting TRBD1. V dropped 5 bases and J dropped 7; count of bases not matched to a gene: 5. CDR1 is MGHDK, CDR2 SYGVNS, per germline. CDR3 size: 14 residues.

V usage is TRBV27 and J usage is TRBJ2-1, with D unresolved. Germline V gene data show CDR1 as MNHEY and CDR2 as SMNVEV (reference sequence). V lost 3 bases to trimming and J lost 8 bases, with 14 bases between them. The CDR3 has 14 amino acids. This CDR3 is CASSFSASGYEQFF. The CDR3 nucleotides are TGTGCCAGCAGTTTTTCGGCTAGTGGGTATGAGCAGTTCTTC.

Turning to this clonotype: Given the absence of the conserved phenylalanine or tryptophan at the CDR3 end, a read error is likely. V and J are TRBV12-3 or TRBV12-4 and TRBJ1-1; D not certain. V was pared by 2 bases and J by 11 bases, with 12 bases between. The CDR3 is 12 residues long. The CDR3 coding sequence is TGTGCCAGCAGTTTATTTTCCACGGCGGCTTTCCTT. The encoded protein is CASSLFSTAAFL.

The genes are TRBV5-1 and TRBJ2-5, with 9 positions matching TRBD2. Per the germline V gene, CDR1 is SGHRS and CDR2 is YFSETQ. The CDR3 extends over 17 amino acids. V was pared by 0 bases and J by 4 bases, with 10 bases of the junction left unmatched. The CDR3 DNA reads as TGCGCCAGCAGCTTGGGGGAGACTAGCGGTCGGACAGAGACCCAGTACTTC. Translating it yields CASSLGETSGRTETQYF.

This chain connects TRBV12-3 or TRBV12-4 to TRBJ2-1; D is perhaps TRBD1 (6 bases). CDR3 length: 18 amino acids. V lost 3 bases, J lost 0 bases, and 18 bases lay in between. Here the CDR3 DNA reads TGTGCCAGCAGTTTTAGGCAGGGGCACGCCCTCTCCTACAATGAGCAGTTCTTC. This sequence encodes CASSFRQGHALSYNEQFF.

V usage is TRBV12-3 or TRBV12-4 and J usage is TRBJ2-7; 9 nucleotides line up with TRBD2. This CDR3 spans 13 amino acids. Losses at the gene ends were 6 bases for V and 5 bases for J; bases not matched to a gene: 5. In DNA, the CDR3 is TGTGCCAGCAGCGTAGCGGGAGAGAACGAGCAGTACTTC. Its protein product is CASSVAGENEQYF.

This clonotype has just a few counts. The chain combines TRBV12-3 or TRBV12-4 with TRBJ2-2, with D possibly matching TRBD2 (5 bases). This CDR3 region has 15 residues. V was trimmed by 6 bases and J by 6 bases, leaving 17 bases between them. The CDR3 DNA follows: TGTGCCAGCAGCCTAAGTAGAGGGTACCCCGGGGAGCTGTTTTTT. This gives the protein CASSLSRGYPGELFF.

This sequence joins TRBV3-1 and TRBJ2-1, with D possibly TRBD2 on 5 matching bases. V lost 0 bases, J lost 1 base, and 7 bases lay in between. From germline, CDR1 is LGHDT and CDR2 YNNKEL (reference sequence). This CDR3 spans 15 amino acids. CDR3 protein: CASSQDGESYNEQFF. CDR3 bases: TGTGCCAGCAGCCAAGACGGGGAGTCCTACAATGAGCAGTTCTTC.

The chain couples TRBV12-3 or TRBV12-4 to TRBJ2-1, with D maybe TRBD2 (5 bases). This CDR3 contains 14 residues. V dropped 7 bases and J dropped 8 bases, with 18 bases sitting between them. For the CDR3, the DNA is TGTGCCAGCATCGGACTCGAGGCGTTCGATGAGCAGTTCTTC. Protein product: CASIGLEAFDEQFF.